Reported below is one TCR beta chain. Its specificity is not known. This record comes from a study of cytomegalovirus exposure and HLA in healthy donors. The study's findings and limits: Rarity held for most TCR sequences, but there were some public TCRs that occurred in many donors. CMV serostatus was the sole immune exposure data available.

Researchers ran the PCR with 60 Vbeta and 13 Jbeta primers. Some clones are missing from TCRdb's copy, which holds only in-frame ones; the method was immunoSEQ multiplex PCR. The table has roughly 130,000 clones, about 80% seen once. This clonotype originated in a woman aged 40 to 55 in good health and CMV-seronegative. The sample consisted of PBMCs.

The CDR3 coding sequence is TGTGCCAGCAGCGTAGCTTCTACAGCGAACACTGAAGCTTTCTTT. This translates into CASSVASTANTEAFF. The rearrangement links TRBV9 to TRBJ1-1; D gene unclear. This CDR3 contains 15 residues. From germline, CDR1 is SGDLS and CDR2 YYNGEE. The V end lost 0 bases, the J end lost 1 base, and 10 bases lay between the germline ends. The full variable domain, its missing parts supplied by reference TRBV9 and TRBJ1-1, is DSGVTQTPKHLITATGQRVTLRCSPRSGDLSVYWYQQSLDQGLQFLIQYYNGEERAKGNILERFSAQQFPDLHSELNLSSLELGDSALYFCASSVASTANTEAFFGQGTRLTVV.